This is a list of T cell receptor beta chains from one sample in a study of blood T cell repertoires in COVID-19. Sequencing used immunoSEQ multiplex PCR; TCRdb keeps in-frame clones, though not all of them. The sample consists of roughly 240,000 clones, 75% to 85% of them appearing once. The sequencing sample was made of peripheral blood. Receptors were obtained from a woman in her 70s with acute or convalescent COVID-19. CDR3s include the opening cysteine and the closing phenylalanine or tryptophan. D genes are given only for firm matches.

v_gene: TRBV5-4; j_gene: TRBJ2-2; d_gene: -; CDR3nt: TGTGCCAGCAGCCCAGGAAAGACCGCGAACACCGGGGAGCTGTTTTTT; CDR3aa: CASSPGKTANTGELFF
v_gene: TRBV3-1/TRBV3-2; j_gene: TRBJ1-1; d_gene: -; CDR3nt: TGTGCCAGCAGCCAACAGACAGGGAACACTGAAGCTTTCTTT; CDR3aa: CASSQQTGNTEAFF
v_gene: TRBV5-1; j_gene: TRBJ2-1; d_gene: -; CDR3nt: TGCGCCAGCAGCTTGGGGGGCGACATCAATGAGCAGTTCTTC; CDR3aa: CASSLGGDINEQFF
v_gene: TRBV2; j_gene: TRBJ1-6; d_gene: -; CDR3nt: TGTGCCAGCAGGGGGCAGGGCGATTCACCCCTCCACTTT; CDR3aa: CASRGQGDSPLHF
v_gene: TRBV19; j_gene: TRBJ1-6; d_gene: -; CDR3nt: TGTGCCAGTAGTATAGAAGGGCTGGAGGGGTCACCCCTCCACTTT; CDR3aa: CASSIEGLEGSPLHF
v_gene: TRBV27; j_gene: TRBJ1-4; d_gene: TRBD1; CDR3nt: TGTGCCAGCAGCACGCTCTGGGACAGGGGGGCTGAAAAACTGTTTTTT; CDR3aa: CASSTLWDRGAEKLFF
v_gene: TRBV27; j_gene: TRBJ1-4; d_gene: TRBD1; CDR3nt: TGTGCCAGCAGTCCTTCAGGGGGAAAACTGTTTTTT; CDR3aa: CASSPSGGKLFF
v_gene: TRBV5-1; j_gene: TRBJ2-3; d_gene: -; CDR3nt: TGCGCCAGTTCCGAAAACCGGGACTCTAGGGGCACAGATACGCAGTATTTT; CDR3aa: CASSENRDSRGTDTQYF
v_gene: TRBV15; j_gene: TRBJ1-2; d_gene: -; CDR3nt: TGTGCCACCAGCTTTCGACAGTCAATCTATGGCTACACCTTC; CDR3aa: CATSFRQSIYGYTF
v_gene: TRBV25-1; j_gene: TRBJ2-1; d_gene: TRBD1; CDR3nt: TGTGCCAGCAGTGAGGACAGGGGGATATACAATGAGCAGTTCTTC; CDR3aa: CASSEDRGIYNEQFF